This entry lists 11 T cell receptor beta chains sequenced from one sample in a study of vaccination and CD4 T cells after COVID-19. Sequenced with the Oncomine TCR Beta short-read assay was DNA taken from cultured CD4+ T cells. Each CDR3 protein is one row after TCRdb ran MiXCR on the PCR reads. The sample contains thousands of distinct CDR3 sequences, about 43% of which appear only once. The treatment is: approximately 9-day PBMC culture with coronavirus spike peptide pools or control peptides (ViraFEST assay). CD4+ T-cell collection from the unexposed donor predated the COVID-19 pandemic (2011-2018). Their recognized antigens are unknown. The sequenced material came from CD4+ T cells from blood, cultured in vitro. The receptors come from a human donor in good health.

This clonotype was detected only a few times. The J gene is TRBJ1-5, the V gene TRBV2, with D perhaps TRBD1 (5 bases). V lost 3 bases and J 0 bases, leaving 9 bases between the germline ends. Germline CDR1 SNHLY, CDR2 FYNNEI. The CDR3 has 15 amino acids. CDR3 sequence (DNA): TGTGCCAGCAGTGAGACAGAGTATAGCAATCAGCCCCAGCATTTT. Encoded protein: CASSETEYSNQPQHF.

The chain recombines TRBV6-1 with TRBJ2-1, with D perhaps matching TRBD1 or TRBD2 (5 bases each). The CDR3 has 14 amino acids. Germline CDR1 reads MNHNS; CDR2 reads SASEGT. Trimming pared 5 bases from V and 7 bases from J, leaving 15 bases between. This chain's CDR3 is CASSRVGTSNEQFF. The DNA for the CDR3 is TGTGCCAGCAGTCGAGTCGGGACGTCGAATGAGCAGTTCTTC.

In nucleotides, the CDR3 is TGCAGTGCTAGAGTAGCGGGTGCTCCCTACAATGAGCAGTTCTTC. As protein: CSARVAGAPYNEQFF. The chain joins TRBV20-1 to TRBJ2-1, with TRBD2 matching 7 bases. The CDR3 sequence is 15 residues long. Germline V lookup: CDR1 DFQATT, CDR2 SNEGSKA (reference sequence). The J segment lost 2 bases and the V segment lost 1 base, leaving 5 bases of the junction unmatched.

This clonotype was seen more than once but under ten times. The chain employs TRBV27 and TRBJ2-3; 8 bases align to TRBD2. J lost 9 bases, V lost 4 bases, and 6 bases had no gene match. This CDR3 has 13 residues. The germline gives CDR1 MNHEY, CDR2 SMNVEV (reference sequence). CDR3 protein: CASSSLSGGTQYF. CDR3 DNA sequence: TGTGCCAGCAGTTCCCTCAGCGGGGGAACGCAGTATTTT.

This clonotype was detected a few times. The chain recombines TRBV5-1 with TRBJ2-5; TRBD2 agrees at 7 bases. CDR3 size: 13 residues. Germline assignment: CDR1 SGHRS and CDR2 YFSETQ. V lost 7 bases, J lost 1 base, and 4 bases stayed unmatched. CDR3 sequence: CASRGTIQETQYF. CDR3 nucleotides: TGCGCCAGCCGGGGGACTATCCAAGAGACCCAGTACTTC.

This rearrangement joins TRBV7-2 to TRBJ1-1; D not certain. The V end was cut by 2 bases, the J end by 4 bases, with 17 bases between. The CDR3 runs 16 residues. In germline, CDR1 is SGHTA, CDR2 FQGNSA. The CDR3 protein is CASSLSPSAGSTEAFF. The CDR3 DNA is TGTGCCAGCAGCTTATCCCCTTCGGCGGGGAGCACTGAAGCTTTCTTT.

This clonotype is classed as hyperexpanded. The chain employs TRBV7-9 and TRBJ2-1, with 9 bases fitting TRBD2. This CDR3 spans 15 amino acids. After removal of 3 bases from V and 8 bases from J, the junction contained 8 bases not matched to a gene. Per the germline V gene, CDR1 is SEHNR and CDR2 is FQNEAQ (reference sequence). The CDR3 bases are TGTGCCAGCAGCTTTTCGCGGGGGGGCGTCTATGAGCAGTTCTTC. Amino acid sequence: CASSFSRGGVYEQFF.

The chain links TRBV29-1 to TRBJ1-1; no reliable D call. Germline lookup yields CDR1 SQVTM and CDR2 ANQGSEA. Trimming took off 4 bases at V and 0 bases at J, with 6 bases between the two ends. The CDR3 runs 12 residues. The CDR3 coding sequence is TGCAGCGTTGTCGTGGTGAACACTGAAGCTTTCTTT. Translated: CSVVVVNTEAFF.

The chain carries TRBV6-1 and TRBJ1-1; D not resolved. CDR1 is MNHNS and CDR2 is SASEGT in the germline V gene. CDR3 size: 13 residues. Trimming left V 3 bases short and J 3 bases short, with 8 bases between. CDR3 amino acids: CASSEVWDTEAFF. DNA of the CDR3: TGTGCCAGCAGTGAGGTTTGGGACACTGAAGCTTTCTTT.

CDR3 sequence (DNA): TGCAGTGCTAGAATAGCGGGGGTAACAGATACGCAGTATTTT. The encoded protein is CSARIAGVTDTQYF. The chain employs TRBV20-1 and TRBJ2-3; 9 nucleotides match TRBD2. This CDR3 has 14 amino acids. Germline assignment: CDR1 DFQATT and CDR2 SNEGSKA (reference sequence). Trimming took 2 bases from V and 3 from J; bases not matched to a gene: 3.

The chain combines TRBV24-1 with TRBJ2-1, with D perhaps given as TRBD1 or TRBD2 (5 bases each). Trimming took off 3 bases at V and 4 bases at J, with 9 bases between the two ends. The CDR3 has 14 amino acids. From germline, CDR1 is KGHDR and CDR2 SFDVKD. The CDR3 nucleotides are TGTGCCACCAGTGATGGGGGTAGGTACAATGAGCAGTTCTTC. It is translated as CATSDGGRYNEQFF.